This T cell receptor beta chain was recorded in a study of CD8+ T cells in alopecia areata. V lost 0 bases and J 0 bases, leaving 7 bases between the germline ends. The CDR3 consists of 15 residues. Per the germline V gene, CDR1 is MNHEY and CDR2 is SMNVEV (reference sequence). Treatment described: oral pan-JAK inhibitor, 5-10 mg twice daily. After isolation, RNA underwent reverse transcription to generate cDNA as the sequencing template. The repertoire was sequenced with immunoSEQ multiplex PCR; TCRdb's copy has only in-frame clones and lacks some. The profile shows some 100,000 clones, roughly 40% of them singletons.

The receptor comes from a human donor with alopecia areata. The source was CD8+ T cells sorted from blood, collected at week 24, from a patient treated with tofacitinib. This rearrangement joins TRBV27 to TRBJ2-3; D perhaps matches TRBD2 (6 bases). The CDR3 reads CASSLSLASTDTQYF. CDR3 sequence (DNA): TGTGCCAGCAGTTTATCCCTAGCGAGCACAGATACGCAGTATTTT.